This T cell receptor (beta chain) was captured by sequencing in a study of T-cell memory formation after mild COVID-19. Points from the study as a whole: Several responding clones turned up in pre-infection memory, indicating that cross-reactive memory may have taken part. A second wave expanding day 15 to 37 was CD4+-biased; contracting clones were balanced.

CDR1 is SGHVS, CDR2 FNYEAQ, per germline. Trimming took 9 bases from V and 7 from J; bases not matched to a gene: 5. This CDR3 has 13 residues. In its sample, this clonotype was seen a few times. Its antigen is still unknown. TCRdb re-called the 5' RACE reads through MiXCR, storing one row per CDR3 protein. The sample has over 450,000 distinct CDR3 sequences, around 21% seen once. Sequenced input: PBMCs or a T cell subset sorted from them (not recorded which). The receptor comes from an adult woman who had mild COVID-19 (a few samples of this study predate the infection). Cell type and time point are not known. The chain employs TRBV7-6 and TRBJ2-2; 10 bases are a match to TRBD1. CDR3 sequence (DNA): TGTGCCAGTGGGACAGGGGAAAACGGGGAGCTGTTTTTT. This codes for CASGTGENGELFF.